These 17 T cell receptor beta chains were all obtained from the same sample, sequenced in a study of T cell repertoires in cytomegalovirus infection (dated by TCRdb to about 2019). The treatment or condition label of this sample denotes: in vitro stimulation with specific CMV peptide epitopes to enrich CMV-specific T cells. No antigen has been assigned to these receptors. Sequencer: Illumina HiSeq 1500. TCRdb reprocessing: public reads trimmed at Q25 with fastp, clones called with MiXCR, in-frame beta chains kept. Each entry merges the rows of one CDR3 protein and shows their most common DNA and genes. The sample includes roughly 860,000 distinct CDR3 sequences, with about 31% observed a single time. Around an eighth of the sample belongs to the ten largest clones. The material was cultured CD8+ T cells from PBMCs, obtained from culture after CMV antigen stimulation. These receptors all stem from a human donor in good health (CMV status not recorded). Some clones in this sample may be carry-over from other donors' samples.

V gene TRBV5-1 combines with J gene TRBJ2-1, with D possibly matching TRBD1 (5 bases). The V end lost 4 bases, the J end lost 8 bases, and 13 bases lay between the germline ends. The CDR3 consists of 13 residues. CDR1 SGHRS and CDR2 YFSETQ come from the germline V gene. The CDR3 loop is CASSGNRFHEQFF. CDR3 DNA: TGCGCCAGCAGCGGAAACAGGTTCCATGAGCAGTTCTTC.

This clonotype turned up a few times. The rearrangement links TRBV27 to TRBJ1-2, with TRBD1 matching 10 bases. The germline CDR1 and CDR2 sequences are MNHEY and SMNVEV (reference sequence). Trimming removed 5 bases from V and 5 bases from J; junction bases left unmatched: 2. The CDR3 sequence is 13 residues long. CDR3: CASSQGQGYGYTF. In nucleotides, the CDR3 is TGTGCCAGCAGTCAGGGACAGGGGTATGGCTACACCTTC.

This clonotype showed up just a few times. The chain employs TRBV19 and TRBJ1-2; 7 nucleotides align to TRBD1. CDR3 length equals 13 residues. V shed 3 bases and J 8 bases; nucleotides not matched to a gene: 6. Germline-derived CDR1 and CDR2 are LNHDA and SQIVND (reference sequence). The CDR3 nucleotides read TGTGCCAGTAGTATTAAGGGGGCACGAGGCTACACCTTC. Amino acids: CASSIKGARGYTF.

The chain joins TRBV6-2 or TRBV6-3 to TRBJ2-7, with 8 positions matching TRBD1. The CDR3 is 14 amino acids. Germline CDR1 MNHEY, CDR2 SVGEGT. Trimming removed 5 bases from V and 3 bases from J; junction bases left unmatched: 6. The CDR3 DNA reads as TGTGCCAGCAGTCGAGGGACAGGAAACTACGAGCAGTACGTC. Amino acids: CASSRGTGNYEQYV.

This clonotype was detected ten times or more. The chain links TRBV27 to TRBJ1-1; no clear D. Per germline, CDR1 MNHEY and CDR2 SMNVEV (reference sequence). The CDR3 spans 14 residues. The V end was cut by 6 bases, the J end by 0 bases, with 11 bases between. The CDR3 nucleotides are TGTGCCAGCAGCTTAGGTCCGTTGAACACTGAAGCTTTCTTT. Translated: CASSLGPLNTEAFF.

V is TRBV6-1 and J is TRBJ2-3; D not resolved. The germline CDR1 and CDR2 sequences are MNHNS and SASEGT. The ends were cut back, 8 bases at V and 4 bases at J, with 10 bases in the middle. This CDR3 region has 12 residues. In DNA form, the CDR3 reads TGTGCCAGCTGGCGGTCGCCAGATACGCAGTATTTT. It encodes CASWRSPDTQYF.

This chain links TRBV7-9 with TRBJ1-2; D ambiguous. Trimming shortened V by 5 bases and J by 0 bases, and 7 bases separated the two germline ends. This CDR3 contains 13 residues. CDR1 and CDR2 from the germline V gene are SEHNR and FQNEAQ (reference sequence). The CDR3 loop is CASSHDANYGYTF. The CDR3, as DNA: TGTGCCAGCAGCCATGACGCTAACTATGGCTACACCTTC.

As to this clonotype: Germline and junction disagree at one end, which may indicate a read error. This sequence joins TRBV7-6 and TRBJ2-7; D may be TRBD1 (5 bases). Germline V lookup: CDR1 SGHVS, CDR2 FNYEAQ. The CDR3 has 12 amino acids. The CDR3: CVSSLQGNEQYF. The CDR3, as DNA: TGTGTCAGCAGCCTGCAGGGAAACGAGCAGTACTTC.

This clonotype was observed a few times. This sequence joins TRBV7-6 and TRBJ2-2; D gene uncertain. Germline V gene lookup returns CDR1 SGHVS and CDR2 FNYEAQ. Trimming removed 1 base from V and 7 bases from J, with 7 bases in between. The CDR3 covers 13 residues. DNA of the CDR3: TGTGCCAGCAGCTTAGGAATCGGCGGGGAGCTGTTTTTT. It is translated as CASSLGIGGELFF.

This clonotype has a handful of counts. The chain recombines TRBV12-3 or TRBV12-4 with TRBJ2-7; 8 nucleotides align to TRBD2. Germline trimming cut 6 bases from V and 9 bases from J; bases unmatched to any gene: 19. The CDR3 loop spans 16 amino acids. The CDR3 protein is CASSLGKSGGLSRQYV. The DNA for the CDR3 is TGTGCCAGCAGCCTAGGGAAAAGCGGGGGTCTTTCGCGGCAGTACGTC.

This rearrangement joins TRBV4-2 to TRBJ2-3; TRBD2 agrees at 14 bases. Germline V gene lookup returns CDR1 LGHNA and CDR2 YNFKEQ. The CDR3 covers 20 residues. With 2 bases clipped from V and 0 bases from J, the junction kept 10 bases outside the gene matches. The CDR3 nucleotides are TGTGCCAGCAGCCAACCTTCCGGGACTAGCGGGGGCCCTAGCACAGATACGCAGTATTTT. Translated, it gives CASSQPSGTSGGPSTDTQYF.

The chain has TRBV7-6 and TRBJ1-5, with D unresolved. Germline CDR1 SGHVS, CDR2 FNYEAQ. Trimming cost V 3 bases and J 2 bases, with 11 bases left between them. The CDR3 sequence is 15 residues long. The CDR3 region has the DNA TGTGCCAGCAGCTTGACTCCCATGGGCAATCAGCCCCAGCATTTT. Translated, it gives CASSLTPMGNQPQHF. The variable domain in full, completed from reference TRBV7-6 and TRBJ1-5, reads GAGVSQSPRYKVTKRGQDVALRCDPISGHVSLYWYRQALGQGPEFLTYFNYEAQQDKSGLPNDRFSAERPEGSISTLTIQRTEQRDSAMYRCASSLTPMGNQPQHFGDGTRLSIL.

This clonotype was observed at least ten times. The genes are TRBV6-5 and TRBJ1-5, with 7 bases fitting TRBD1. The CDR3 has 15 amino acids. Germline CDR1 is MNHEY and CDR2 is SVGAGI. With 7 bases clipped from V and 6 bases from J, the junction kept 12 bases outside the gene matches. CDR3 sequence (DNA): TGTGCCAGCACCCTAAGTGAGGGGGCCGGTCAGCCCCAGCATTTT. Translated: CASTLSEGAGQPQHF.

CDR3 DNA: TGTGCCAGCAGCCCTGAGGGGGGCCGAGAGACCCAGTACTTC. This sequence encodes CASSPEGGRETQYF. This chain uses TRBV12-3 or TRBV12-4 with TRBJ2-5; D is possibly TRBD1 or TRBD2 (6 bases each). Trimming removed 6 bases at V and 4 bases at J, with 15 bases between. The CDR3 has 14 residues.

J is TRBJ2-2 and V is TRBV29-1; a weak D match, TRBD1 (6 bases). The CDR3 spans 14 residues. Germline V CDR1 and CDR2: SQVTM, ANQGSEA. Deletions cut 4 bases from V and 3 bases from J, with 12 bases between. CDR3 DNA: TGCAGCGTTGTGGGCAGGGGTTACACCGGGGAGCTGTTTTTT. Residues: CSVVGRGYTGELFF.

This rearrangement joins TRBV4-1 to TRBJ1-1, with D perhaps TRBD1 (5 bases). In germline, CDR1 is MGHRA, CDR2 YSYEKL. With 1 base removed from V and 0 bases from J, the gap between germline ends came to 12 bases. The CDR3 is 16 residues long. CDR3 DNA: TGCGCCAGCAGCCAAGCTCCGGGGCGGTTGAACACTGAAGCTTTCTTT. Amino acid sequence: CASSQAPGRLNTEAFF.

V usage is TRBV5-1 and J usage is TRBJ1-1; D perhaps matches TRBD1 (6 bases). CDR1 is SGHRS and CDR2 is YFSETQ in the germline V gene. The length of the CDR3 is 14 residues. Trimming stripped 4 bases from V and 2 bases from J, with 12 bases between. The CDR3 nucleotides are TGCGCCAGCAGCATAGGGGACACTAACACTGAAGCTTTCTTT. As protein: CASSIGDTNTEAFF.